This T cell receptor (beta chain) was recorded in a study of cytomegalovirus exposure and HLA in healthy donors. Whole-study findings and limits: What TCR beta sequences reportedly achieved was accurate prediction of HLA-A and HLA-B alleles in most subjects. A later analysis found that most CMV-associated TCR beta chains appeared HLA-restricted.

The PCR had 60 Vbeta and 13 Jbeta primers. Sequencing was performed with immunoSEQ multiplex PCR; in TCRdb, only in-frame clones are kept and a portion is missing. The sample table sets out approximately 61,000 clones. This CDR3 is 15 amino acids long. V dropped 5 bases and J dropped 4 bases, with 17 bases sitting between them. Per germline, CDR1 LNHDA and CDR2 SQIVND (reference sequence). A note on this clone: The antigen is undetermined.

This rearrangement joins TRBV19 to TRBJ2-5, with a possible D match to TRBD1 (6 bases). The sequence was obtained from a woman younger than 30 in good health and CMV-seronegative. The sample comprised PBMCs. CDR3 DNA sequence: TGTGCCAGTAGTGATCCTGGGACACACGGAGAGACCCAGTACTTC. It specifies CASSDPGTHGETQYF.